A single TCR beta chain is shown here with its context. What it binds is unknown. Investigators isolated RNA and reverse transcribed it into cDNA to act as the sequencing template. Method: immunoSEQ multiplex PCR; TCRdb's copy keeps in-frame clones and lacks some. Here the sample spans under 250,000 clones, 56% being singletons. The data belong to a study of CD8+ T cells in alopecia areata. Study-wide points: Relative to normal scalp, lesional scalp, especially alopecia totalis/universalis, showed higher clonality.

The sequenced sample consisted of CD8+ T cells sorted from blood. The TCR sequence derives from a human donor in good health.

This CDR3 is CSAGDRGEYGYTF. CDR3 in DNA: TGCAGCGCGGGGGACAGGGGGGAATATGGCTACACCTTC. V is TRBV29-1 and J is TRBJ1-2; 11 nucleotides align to TRBD1. V was pared by 7 bases and J by 5 bases, with 6 bases of the junction left unmatched. The germline CDR1 and CDR2 sequences are SQVTM and ANQGSEA. This CDR3 has 13 residues. Supplemented by reference TRBV29-1 and TRBJ1-2, the full variable domain reads SAVISQKPSRDICQRGTSLTIQCQVDSQVTMMFWYRQQPGQSLTLIATANQGSEATYESGFVIDKFPISRPNLTFSTLTVSNMSPEDSSIYLCSAGDRGEYGYTFGSGTRLTVV.